A selection of T cell receptor beta chains follows, all from one sample in a study of T-cell reconstitution after alpha-beta-depleted transplantation in children. TCRdb passed the PCR reads through MiXCR, listing each CDR3 protein once. Of a few hundred thousand distinct CDR3 sequences in the sample, approximately 41% are singletons; the top ten hold under 35%. The material was PBMCs, obtained before TCRalphabeta/CD19-depleted stem cell transplant. The receptors derive from a girl aged 2 to 10 with aplastic anemia, due to receive a stem cell transplant. Both conserved end residues are part of each CDR3. The D gene is left open where the match is weak. Size values are once, few and many counts, or a class for expanded clones, and some rows have none.

abundance	d_gene	v_gene	j_gene	CDR3nt	CDR3aa
medium-sized	TRBD2	TRBV5-6	TRBJ2-1	TGTGCCAGCAGCTTTCCGACTAGCGCGTACAATGAGCAGTTCTTC	CASSFPTSAYNEQFF
-	TRBD2	TRBV7-8	TRBJ2-1	TGTGCCAGCAGCCAGCTAGCGGGGGAGCAGTTCTTC	CASSQLAGEQFF
few	TRBD1	TRBV2	TRBJ2-7	TGTGCCAGCAACCGGGACAGGGGGTTCGACGAGCAGTACTTC	CASNRDRGFDEQYF
-	-	TRBV29-1	TRBJ1-1	TGCAGCGCCTTAGGACAGCCGGGCACTGAAGCTTTCTTT	CSALGQPGTEAFF
-	-	TRBV7-9	TRBJ1-3	TGTGCCAGCAGCGCTGGAACAGGGTTGGCTGGAAACACCATATATTTT	CASSAGTGLAGNTIYF
few	-	TRBV5-1	TRBJ2-7	TGCGCCAGCAGCTACGCGGGACAGCCCTACGAGCAGTACTTC	CASSYAGQPYEQYF
few	-	TRBV6-1	TRBJ1-1	TGTGCCAGCAGTGAGCCAGGGTTGAACACTGAAGCTTTCTTT	CASSEPGLNTEAFF
-	-	TRBV29-1	TRBJ1-3	TGCAGCGTCTTCGGGTGGGGCTCTGGAAACACCATATATTTT	CSVFGWGSGNTIYF
few	TRBD2	TRBV14	TRBJ2-1	TGTGCCAGCAGCCAGGGACTAGCGGGAGTTGGGCAGTTCTTC	CASSQGLAGVGQFF
-	-	TRBV11-1	TRBJ2-1	TGTGCCAGCAGCTTAGCGGGCGAGGGAACGAGCTCCTACAATGAGCAGTTCTTC	CASSLAGEGTSSYNEQFF
-	-	TRBV10-3	TRBJ2-7	TGTGCCATCGGGGGTAACTCCTACGAGCAGTACTTC	CAIGGNSYEQYF
many	-	TRBV29-1	TRBJ1-2	TGCAGCGTTGAAGATGATAACTATGGCTACACCTTC	CSVEDDNYGYTF
-	TRBD2	TRBV27	TRBJ2-1	TGTGCCAGCAGCGCCCGACTAGCGGGAGGGCCTGGGTCCTACAATGAGCAGTTCTTC	CASSARLAGGPGSYNEQFF
-	-	TRBV5-5	TRBJ2-2	TGTGCCAGCAGCTTGGAGGGGGGACACACCGGGGAGCTGTTTTTT	CASSLEGGHTGELFF
many	-	TRBV20-1	TRBJ2-5	TGCAGTACCATCCGGGACCCCGGAGAAGAGACCCAGTACTTC	CSTIRDPGEETQYF
many	-	TRBV5-1	TRBJ2-7	TGCGCCAGCAGTTACCGGGACTCGTCCTACGAGCAGTACTTC	CASSYRDSSYEQYF
many	-	TRBV10-3	TRBJ1-2	TGTGCCATCAGTGGGGGACGTCTAAACTATGGCTACACCTTC	CAISGGRLNYGYTF
few	-	TRBV6-1	TRBJ1-4	TGTGCCAGCAGTGCCGCGAATGAAAAACTGTTTTTT	CASSAANEKLFF
-	-	TRBV6-1	TRBJ2-6	TGTGCCAGCAGGGATGGGGGATCTGGGGCCAACGTCCTGACTTTC	CASRDGGSGANVLTF
many	-	TRBV5-1	TRBJ2-5	TGCGCCAGCAGCTTGGTAAGGGGCCGCCAAGAGACCCAGTACTTC	CASSLVRGRQETQYF
few	-	TRBV5-5	TRBJ1-2	TGTGCCAGCAGCTTACATGGGGACGGCTATGGCTACACCTTC	CASSLHGDGYGYTF
-	-	TRBV15	TRBJ1-6	TGTGCCACCAGCAGAGATCCTTCGGGTTCACCCCTCCACTTT	CATSRDPSGSPLHF
-	-	TRBV11-2	TRBJ2-3	TGTGCCAGCACTGTTTTCATGTGGGAGCCGGGCACAGATACGCAGTATTTT	CASTVFMWEPGTDTQYF
-	TRBD1	TRBV7-3	TRBJ2-3	TGTGCCAGCAGCTCACAGGGGGCGGTTGTCACAGATACGCAGTATTTT	CASSSQGAVVTDTQYF
-	-	TRBV7-3	TRBJ2-1	TGTGCCAGCAGCCCACGGGCTAGCCGGAATGAGCAGTTCTTC	CASSPRASRNEQFF
-	TRBD1	TRBV29-1	TRBJ2-2	TGCAGCGTCCCCGGGACAGCTCACACCGGGGAGCTGTTTTTT	CSVPGTAHTGELFF
-	-	TRBV7-8	TRBJ1-5	TGTGCCAGCAGCGGCACGACGGGGGATCAGCCCCAGCATTTT	CASSGTTGDQPQHF
-	TRBD1	TRBV20-1	TRBJ1-1	TGCAGTGCTAGAGATCCCCACAGGGGAGGTACTGAAGCTTTCTTT	CSARDPHRGGTEAFF
many	-	TRBV12-3/TRBV12-4	TRBJ1-5	TGTGCCAGCAGTTTGGACTGGGGTCAGCCCCAGCATTTT	CASSLDWGQPQHF